The sequence of this TCR beta chain was determined in a study of blood T cell repertoires in COVID-19. Data came from immunoSEQ multiplex PCR; TCRdb stores just in-frame clones and leaves some out. The repertoire consists of 300,000 to 350,000 clones, with around 86% occurring once and the leading ten covering 4% to 5%. Sequencing was done on a sample of PBMCs or T cells enriched from blood (not recorded which). The source is a woman aged 40 to 55 with acute COVID-19.

The CDR3 reads CASSETQGAGTPNYGYTF. As DNA, the CDR3 is TGTGCCAGCAGTGAAACCCAGGGGGCCGGTACCCCTAACTATGGCTACACCTTC. This chain connects TRBV27 to TRBJ1-2; 8 bases match TRBD1. Trimming at V came to 5 bases and at J to 0 bases, leaving 14 bases not matched to a gene. The CDR3 extends over 18 amino acids. Per the germline V gene, CDR1 is MNHEY and CDR2 is SMNVEV (reference sequence).